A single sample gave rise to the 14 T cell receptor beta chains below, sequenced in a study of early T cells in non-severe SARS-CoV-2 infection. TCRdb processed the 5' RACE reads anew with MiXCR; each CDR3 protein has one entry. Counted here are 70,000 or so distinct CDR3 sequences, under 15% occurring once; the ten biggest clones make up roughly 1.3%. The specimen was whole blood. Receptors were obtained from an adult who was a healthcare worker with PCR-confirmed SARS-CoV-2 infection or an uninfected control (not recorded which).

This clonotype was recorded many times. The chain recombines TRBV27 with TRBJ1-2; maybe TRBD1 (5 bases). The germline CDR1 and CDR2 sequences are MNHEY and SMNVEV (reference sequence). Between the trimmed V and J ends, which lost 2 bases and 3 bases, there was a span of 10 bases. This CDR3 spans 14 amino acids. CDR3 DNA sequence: TGTGCCAGCAGTTTAGGGCAGGGCCACTATGGCTACACCTTC. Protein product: CASSLGQGHYGYTF.

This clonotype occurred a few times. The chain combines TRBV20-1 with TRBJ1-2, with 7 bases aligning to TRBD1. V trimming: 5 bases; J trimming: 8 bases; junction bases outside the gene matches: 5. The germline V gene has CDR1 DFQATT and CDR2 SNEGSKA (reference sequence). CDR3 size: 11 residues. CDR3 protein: CSAYRGGGYTF. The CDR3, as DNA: TGCAGTGCTTACAGGGGAGGCGGCTACACCTTC.

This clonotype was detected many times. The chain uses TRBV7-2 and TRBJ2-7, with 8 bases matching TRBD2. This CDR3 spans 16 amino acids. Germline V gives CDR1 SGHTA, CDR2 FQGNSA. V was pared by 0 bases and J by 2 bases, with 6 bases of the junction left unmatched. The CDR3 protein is CASSLAPWRGAYEQYF. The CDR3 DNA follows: TGTGCCAGCAGCTTAGCGCCCTGGCGGGGGGCCTACGAGCAGTACTTC.

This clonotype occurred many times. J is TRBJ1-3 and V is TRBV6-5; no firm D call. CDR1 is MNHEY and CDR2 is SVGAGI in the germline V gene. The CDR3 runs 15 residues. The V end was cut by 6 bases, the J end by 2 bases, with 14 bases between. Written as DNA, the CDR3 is TGTGCCAGCAGACCCCTACAGAGGACTGGAAACACCATATATTTT. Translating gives CASRPLQRTGNTIYF.

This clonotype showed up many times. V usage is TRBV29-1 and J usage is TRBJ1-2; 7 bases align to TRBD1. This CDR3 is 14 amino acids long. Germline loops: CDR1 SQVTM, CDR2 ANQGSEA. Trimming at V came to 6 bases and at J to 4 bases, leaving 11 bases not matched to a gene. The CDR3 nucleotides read TGCAGCGTCCAAACCGGGACAGCTCTCTATGGCTACACCTTC. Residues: CSVQTGTALYGYTF.

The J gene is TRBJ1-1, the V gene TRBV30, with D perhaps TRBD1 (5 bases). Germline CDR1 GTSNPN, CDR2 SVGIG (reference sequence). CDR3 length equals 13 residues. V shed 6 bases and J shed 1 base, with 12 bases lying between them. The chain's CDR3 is CACRSTGNTEAFF. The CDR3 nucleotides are TGTGCCTGTCGTAGTACAGGGAACACTGAAGCTTTCTTT.

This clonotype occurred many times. As DNA, the CDR3 is TGTGCCAGCAGTTATGGCGGCTCCTACGAGCAGTACTTC. Amino acid sequence: CASSYGGSYEQYF. J is TRBJ2-7 and V is TRBV6-2 or TRBV6-3; no definite D call. Per the germline V gene, CDR1 is MNHEY and CDR2 is SVGEGT. V was cut by 3 bases and J by 0 bases, with 6 bases left in between. The length of the CDR3 is 13 residues.

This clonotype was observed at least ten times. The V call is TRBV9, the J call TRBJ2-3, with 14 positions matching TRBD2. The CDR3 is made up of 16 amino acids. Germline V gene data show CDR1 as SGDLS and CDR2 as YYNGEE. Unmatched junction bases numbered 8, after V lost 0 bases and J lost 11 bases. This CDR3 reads CASSVDPGTSGRVQYF. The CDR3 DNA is TGTGCCAGCAGCGTAGACCCGGGGACTAGCGGGAGAGTGCAGTATTTT.

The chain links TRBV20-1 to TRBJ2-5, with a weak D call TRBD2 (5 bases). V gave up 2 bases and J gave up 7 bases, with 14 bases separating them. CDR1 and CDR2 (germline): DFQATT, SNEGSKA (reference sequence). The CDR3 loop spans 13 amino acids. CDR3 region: CSARLGQLVTQYF. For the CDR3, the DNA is TGCAGTGCTAGACTCGGCCAACTAGTGACCCAGTACTTC.

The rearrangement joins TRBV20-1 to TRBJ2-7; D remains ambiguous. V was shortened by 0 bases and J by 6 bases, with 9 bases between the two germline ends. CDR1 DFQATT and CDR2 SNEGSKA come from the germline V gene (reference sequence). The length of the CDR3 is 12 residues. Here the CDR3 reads CSARDFGSEQYF. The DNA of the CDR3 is TGCAGTGCTAGAGATTTCGGGTCCGAGCAGTACTTC.

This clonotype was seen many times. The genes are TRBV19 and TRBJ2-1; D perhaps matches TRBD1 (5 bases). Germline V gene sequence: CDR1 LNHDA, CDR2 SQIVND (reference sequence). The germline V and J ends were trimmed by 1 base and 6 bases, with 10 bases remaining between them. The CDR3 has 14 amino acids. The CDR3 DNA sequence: TGTGCCAGTAGTATAGTGAGTAGGGGCAATGAGCAGTTCTTC. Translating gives CASSIVSRGNEQFF.

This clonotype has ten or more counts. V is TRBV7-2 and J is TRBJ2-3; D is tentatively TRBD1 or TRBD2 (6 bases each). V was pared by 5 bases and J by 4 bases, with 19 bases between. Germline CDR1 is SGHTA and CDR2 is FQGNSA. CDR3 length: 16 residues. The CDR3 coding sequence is TGTGCCAGCAGCCCCCCCCCGGGGGCGCGCGCAGATACGCAGTATTTT. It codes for CASSPPPGARADTQYF. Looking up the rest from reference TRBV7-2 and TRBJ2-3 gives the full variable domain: GAGVSQSPSNKVTEKGKDVELRCDPISGHTALYWYRQSLGQGLEFLIYFQGNSAPDKSGLPSDRFSAERTGGSVSTLTIQRTQQEDSAVYLCASSPPPGARADTQYFGPGTRLTVL.

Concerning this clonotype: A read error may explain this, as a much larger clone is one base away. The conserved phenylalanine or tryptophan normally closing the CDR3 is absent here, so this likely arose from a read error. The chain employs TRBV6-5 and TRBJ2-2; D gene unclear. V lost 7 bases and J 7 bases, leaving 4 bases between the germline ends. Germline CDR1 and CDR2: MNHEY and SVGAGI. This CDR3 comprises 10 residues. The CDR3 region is CASNDGELFL. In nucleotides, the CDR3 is TGTGCCAGCAACGACGGGGAGCTGTTTCTT.

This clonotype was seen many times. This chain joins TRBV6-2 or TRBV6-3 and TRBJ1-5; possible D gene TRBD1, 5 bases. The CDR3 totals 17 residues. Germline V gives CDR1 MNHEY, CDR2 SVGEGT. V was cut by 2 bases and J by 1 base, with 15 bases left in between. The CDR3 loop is CASSYGPMGTSNQPQHF. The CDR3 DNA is TGTGCCAGCAGTTACGGCCCAATGGGGACCAGCAATCAGCCCCAGCATTTT.